A single sample gave rise to the 10 T cell receptor beta chains below, sequenced in a study of cytomegalovirus exposure and HLA in healthy donors. This PCR relied on a set of 60 Vbeta primers and 13 Jbeta primers. Sequencing was performed with immunoSEQ multiplex PCR; in TCRdb, only in-frame clones are kept and a portion is missing. The sample holds 70,000 to 90,000 clones, under 80% seen once. The sample was PBMCs. These receptors all come from a man in his 60s in good health and CMV-seropositive.

The chain couples TRBV2 to TRBJ2-3; 8 bases align to TRBD1. There are 15 residues in the CDR3. The V gene end was trimmed by 6 bases and the J gene end by 2 bases; junction bases not matched to a gene: 7. The germline V gene has CDR1 SNHLY and CDR2 FYNNEI. This CDR3 reads CASSPRTGITDTQYF. The CDR3 nucleotides are TGTGCCAGCAGCCCCCGGACAGGGATCACAGATACGCAGTATTTT.

The chain joins TRBV27 to TRBJ1-3; 9 nucleotides line up with TRBD1. Looked up from germline, CDR1 is MNHEY and CDR2 is SMNVEV (reference sequence). V lost 5 bases and J lost 4; bases outside the gene matches: 3. This CDR3 comprises 14 residues. The CDR3 sequence: CASSITGGGNTIYF. The DNA for the CDR3 is TGTGCCAGCAGTATCACAGGGGGCGGAAACACCATATATTTT.

The V call is TRBV6-5, the J call TRBJ2-2; D remains unclear. V shed 7 bases and J shed 1 base, with 7 bases lying between them. This CDR3 contains 13 residues. Germline V gene data show CDR1 as MNHEY and CDR2 as SVGAGI. The CDR3 nucleotides are TGTGCCAGCACCACGGGGAACACCGGGGAGCTGTTTTTT. This encodes CASTTGNTGELFF.

This sequence joins TRBV7-8 and TRBJ2-7; 13 bases map to TRBD2. With 5 bases clipped from V and 2 bases from J, the junction kept 3 bases outside the gene matches. The germline V gene has CDR1 SGHVS and CDR2 FQNEAQ. The CDR3 covers 15 residues. CDR3 region: CASSMTSGRTYEQYF. DNA for the CDR3: TGTGCCAGCAGCATGACTAGCGGGAGGACCTACGAGCAGTACTTC.

The chain links TRBV7-9 to TRBJ2-3; 7 nucleotides align to TRBD1. V shed 5 bases, J shed 0 bases, and the junction held 8 bases outside the gene matches. The CDR3 is made up of 16 amino acids. The germline gives CDR1 SEHNR, CDR2 FQNEAQ (reference sequence). The CDR3 bases are TGTGCCAGCAGCCCTCGGACAGGAACTAGCACAGATACGCAGTATTTT. This translates into CASSPRTGTSTDTQYF.

This sequence joins TRBV7-6 and TRBJ2-1; TRBD2 matches at 15 bases. This CDR3 spans 18 amino acids. The V gene end was trimmed by 8 bases and the J gene end by 8 bases; junction bases not matched to a gene: 16. Germline lookup yields CDR1 SGHVS and CDR2 FNYEAQ. CDR3 sequence (DNA): TGTGCCAGCTGGTGGACTAGCGGGAGGGAGGTGGCAGCATATGAGCAGTTCTTC. This codes for CASWWTSGREVAAYEQFF. Variable domain in full (rest from reference TRBV7-6 and TRBJ2-1): GAGVSQSPRYKVTKRGQDVALRCDPISGHVSLYWYRQALGQGPEFLTYFNYEAQQDKSGLPNDRFSAERPEGSISTLTIQRTEQRDSAMYRCASWWTSGREVAAYEQFFGPGTRLTVL.

The chain links TRBV28 to TRBJ2-5, with 11 bases identical to TRBD2. The trim removed 4 bases at V and 8 bases at J, leaving 12 bases unmatched. Germline-derived CDR1 and CDR2 are MDHEN and SYDVKM. The CDR3 is made up of 16 amino acids. DNA for the CDR3: TGTGCCAGCAGTTCCACATCTAGCGGGGGGAAGAGAACCCAGTACTTC. Translation gives CASSSTSSGGKRTQYF.

This clone was counted a single time. The chain is built from TRBV2 and TRBJ2-2, with 7 bases identical to TRBD1. The germline gives CDR1 SNHLY, CDR2 FYNNEI. The J segment lost 3 bases and the V segment lost 6 bases, leaving 4 bases of the junction unmatched. This CDR3 spans 14 amino acids. The DNA for the CDR3 is TGTGCCAGCAGCTACAGGGGTGACACCGGGGAGCTGTTTTTT. This encodes CASSYRGDTGELFF.

The chain has TRBV5-1 and TRBJ2-3; 9 bases line up with TRBD2. Losses at the gene ends were 4 bases for V and 0 bases for J; bases not matched to a gene: 15. The CDR3 totals 19 residues. In germline, CDR1 is SGHRS, CDR2 YFSETQ. In DNA, the CDR3 is TGCGCCAGCAGCCCCAGACAGCTAGCGGGGCCGTCTAGCACAGATACGCAGTATTTT. As protein: CASSPRQLAGPSSTDTQYF.

V gene TRBV5-1 combines with J gene TRBJ2-3; D perhaps matches TRBD2 (5 bases). The CDR3 is made up of 15 amino acids. Trimming stripped 0 bases from V and 5 bases from J, with 13 bases between. Germline V lookup: CDR1 SGHRS, CDR2 YFSETQ. The chain's CDR3 is CASSLAGVPGDTQYF. CDR3 DNA sequence: TGCGCCAGCAGCTTGGCCGGGGTTCCTGGAGATACGCAGTATTTT.